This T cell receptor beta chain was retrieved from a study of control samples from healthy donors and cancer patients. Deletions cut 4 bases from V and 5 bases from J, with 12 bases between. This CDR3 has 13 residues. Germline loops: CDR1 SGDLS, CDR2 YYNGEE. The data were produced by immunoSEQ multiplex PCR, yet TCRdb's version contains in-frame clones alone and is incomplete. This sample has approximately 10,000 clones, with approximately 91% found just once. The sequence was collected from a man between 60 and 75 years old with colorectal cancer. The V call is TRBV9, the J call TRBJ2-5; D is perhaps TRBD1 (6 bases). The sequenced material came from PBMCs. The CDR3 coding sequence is TGTGCCAGCAGCCCTCAGGGGATGGAGACCCAGTACTTC. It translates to CASSPQGMETQYF. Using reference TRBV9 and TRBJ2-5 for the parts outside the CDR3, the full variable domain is DSGVTQTPKHLITATGQRVTLRCSPRSGDLSVYWYQQSLDQGLQFLIQYYNGEERAKGNILERFSAQQFPDLHSELNLSSLELGDSALYFCASSPQGMETQYFGPGTRLLVL.